The present entry profiles one TCR beta chain with its context. What it binds is unknown. Germline-derived CDR1 and CDR2 are MNHEY and SVGAGI. Between the trimmed V and J ends, which lost 2 bases and 2 bases, there was a span of 10 bases. CDR3 length: 14 amino acids. The data were obtained in a study of OX40 agonist ivuxolimab in advanced cancers. Findings and caveats of the study: Antigens targeted by the expanded peripheral T cells were not determined.

Measured with immunoSEQ multiplex PCR; TCRdb has only the in-frame clones, and not every one. The sample comprises more than 65,000 clones, more than 85% of which are singletons, and roughly 1% rests with the top ten. The input for sequencing was CD4+ or CD8+ T cells sorted from blood, taken in a trial of the OX40 agonist ivuxolimab. The rearrangement uses TRBV6-5 and TRBJ2-7; D perhaps matches TRBD1 (6 bases). This receptor was identified in an adult with an advanced solid tumor such as melanoma, head and neck, liver or kidney cancer. This CDR3 is CASSYTRQAYEQYF. Here the CDR3 DNA reads TGTGCCAGCAGTTACACGAGACAGGCCTACGAGCAGTACTTC.